This TCR beta chain derives from a study of blood T cell repertoires in COVID-19. Across the study: Acute-phase and convalescent COVID-19 samples originated in the United States, Italy and Spain.

Data came from immunoSEQ multiplex PCR; TCRdb stores just in-frame clones and leaves some out. This sample has approximately 160,000 clones, with 70% to 90% found just once. Germline CDR1 and CDR2: MNHNY and SVGAGI (reference sequence). This CDR3 region has 11 residues. Only a few counts were recorded for this clone. The TCR was taken from a man in his 60s who had recovered from COVID-19. The chain employs TRBV6-6 and TRBJ2-7; maybe TRBD2 (7 bases). Sequenced sample: peripheral blood. The CDR3 region has the DNA TGTGCGACCAGAGGGGGGGACGAGCAGTACTTC. It encodes CATRGGDEQYF.